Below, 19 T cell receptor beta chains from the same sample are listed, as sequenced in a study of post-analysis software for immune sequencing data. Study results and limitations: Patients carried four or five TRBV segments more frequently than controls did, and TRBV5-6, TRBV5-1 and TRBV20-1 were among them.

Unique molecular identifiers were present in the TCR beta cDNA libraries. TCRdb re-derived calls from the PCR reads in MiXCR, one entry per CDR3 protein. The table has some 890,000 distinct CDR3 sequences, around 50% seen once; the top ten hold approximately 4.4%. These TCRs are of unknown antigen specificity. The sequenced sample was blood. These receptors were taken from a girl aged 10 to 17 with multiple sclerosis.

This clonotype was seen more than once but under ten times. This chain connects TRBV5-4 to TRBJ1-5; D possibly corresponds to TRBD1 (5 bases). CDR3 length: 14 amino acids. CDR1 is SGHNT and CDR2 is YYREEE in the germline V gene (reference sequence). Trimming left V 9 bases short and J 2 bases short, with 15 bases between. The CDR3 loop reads CATAVGGGNQPQHF. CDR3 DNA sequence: TGTGCCACCGCCGTCGGGGGAGGCAATCAGCCCCAGCATTTT.

The CDR3 region is CASSYAGDTQYF. The CDR3 DNA is TGTGCCAGCAGCTACGCCGGGGATACGCAGTATTTT. V and J are TRBV7-9 and TRBJ2-3; unclear D gene. Germline V lookup: CDR1 SEHNR, CDR2 FQNEAQ (reference sequence). The CDR3 is 12 residues long. Between the trimmed V and J ends, which lost 4 bases and 6 bases, there was a span of 8 bases.

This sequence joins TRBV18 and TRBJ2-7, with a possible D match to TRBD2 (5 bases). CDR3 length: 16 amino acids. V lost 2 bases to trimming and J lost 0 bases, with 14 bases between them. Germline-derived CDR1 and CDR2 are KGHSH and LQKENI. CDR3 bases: TGTGCCAGCTCACCAGAGGTTAGCGCCACCTCCTACGAGCAGTACTTC. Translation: CASSPEVSATSYEQYF.

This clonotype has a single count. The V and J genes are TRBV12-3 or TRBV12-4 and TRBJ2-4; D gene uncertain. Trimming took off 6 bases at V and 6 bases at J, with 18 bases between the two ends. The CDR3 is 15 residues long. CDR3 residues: CASSSTGPTINIQYF. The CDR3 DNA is TGTGCCAGCAGCTCCACCGGGCCGACGATAAACATTCAGTACTTC.

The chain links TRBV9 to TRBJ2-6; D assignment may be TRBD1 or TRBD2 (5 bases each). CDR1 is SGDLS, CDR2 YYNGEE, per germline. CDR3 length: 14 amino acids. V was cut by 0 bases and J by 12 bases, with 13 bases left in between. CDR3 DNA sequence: TGTGCCAGCAGCGTAGAGGGGTCTAGCCGCGTCCTGACTTTC. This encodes CASSVEGSSRVLTF.

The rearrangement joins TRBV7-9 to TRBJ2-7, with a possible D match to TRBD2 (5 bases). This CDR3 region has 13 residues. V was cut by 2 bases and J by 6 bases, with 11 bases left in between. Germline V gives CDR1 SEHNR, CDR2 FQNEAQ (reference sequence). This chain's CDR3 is CASSLSGGLEQYF. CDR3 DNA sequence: TGTGCCAGCAGCTTATCTGGAGGACTCGAGCAGTACTTC.

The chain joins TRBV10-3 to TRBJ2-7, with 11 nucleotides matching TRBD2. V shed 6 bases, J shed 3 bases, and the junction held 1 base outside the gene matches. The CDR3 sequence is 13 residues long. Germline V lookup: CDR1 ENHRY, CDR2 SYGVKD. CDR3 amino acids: CAISGTSGYEQYF. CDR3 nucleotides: TGTGCCATCAGCGGGACTAGCGGCTACGAGCAGTACTTC.

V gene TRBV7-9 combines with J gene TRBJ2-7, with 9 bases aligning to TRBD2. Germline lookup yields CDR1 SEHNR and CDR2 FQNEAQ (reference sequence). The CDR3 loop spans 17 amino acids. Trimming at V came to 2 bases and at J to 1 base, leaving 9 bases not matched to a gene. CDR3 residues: CASSLTSGQAGSYEQYF. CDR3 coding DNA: TGTGCCAGCAGCTTAACTAGCGGGCAGGCAGGGTCCTACGAGCAGTACTTC.

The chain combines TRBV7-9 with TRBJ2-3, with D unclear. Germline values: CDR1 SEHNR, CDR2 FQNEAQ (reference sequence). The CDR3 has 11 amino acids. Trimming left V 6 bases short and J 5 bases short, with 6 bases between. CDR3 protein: CASSGLDTQYF. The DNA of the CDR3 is TGTGCCAGCAGTGGTCTAGATACGCAGTATTTT.

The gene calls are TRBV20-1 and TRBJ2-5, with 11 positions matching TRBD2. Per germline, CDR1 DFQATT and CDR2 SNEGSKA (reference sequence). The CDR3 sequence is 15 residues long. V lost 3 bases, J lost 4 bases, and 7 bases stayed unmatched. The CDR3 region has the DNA TGCAGTGCTAGGGGAACTAGCGGGAGACCAGAGACCCAGTACTTC. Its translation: CSARGTSGRPETQYF.

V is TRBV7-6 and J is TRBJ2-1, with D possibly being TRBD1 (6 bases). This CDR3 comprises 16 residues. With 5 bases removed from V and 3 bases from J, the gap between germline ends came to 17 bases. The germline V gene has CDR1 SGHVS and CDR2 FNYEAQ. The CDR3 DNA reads TGTGCCAGCAGCCTAGGGGGATTCGCTCTCTACAATGAGCAGTTCTTC. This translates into CASSLGGFALYNEQFF.

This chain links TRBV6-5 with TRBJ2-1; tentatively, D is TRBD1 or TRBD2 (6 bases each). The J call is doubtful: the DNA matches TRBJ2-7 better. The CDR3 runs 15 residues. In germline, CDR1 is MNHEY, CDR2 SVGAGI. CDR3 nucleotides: TGTGCCAGCAGTTACGAGGGGGGACCGTACAATGAGCAGTACTTC. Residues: CASSYEGGPYNEQYF.

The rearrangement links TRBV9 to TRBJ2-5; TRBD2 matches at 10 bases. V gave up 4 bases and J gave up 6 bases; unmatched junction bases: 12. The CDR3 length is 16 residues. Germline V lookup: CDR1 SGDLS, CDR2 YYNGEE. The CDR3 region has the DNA TGTGCCAGCAGCTATGGGACTAGCGCGACGGGACAGACCCAGTACTTC. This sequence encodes CASSYGTSATGQTQYF.

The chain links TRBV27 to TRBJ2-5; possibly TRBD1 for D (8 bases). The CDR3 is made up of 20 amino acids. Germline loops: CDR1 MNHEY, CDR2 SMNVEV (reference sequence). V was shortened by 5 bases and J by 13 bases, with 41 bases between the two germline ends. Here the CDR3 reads CASSGQGAAPLSGIFYERYF. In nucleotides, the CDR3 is TGTGCCAGCAGTGGACAGGGCGCGGCCCCCCTGAGCGGGATATTCTACGAGCGGTACTTC.

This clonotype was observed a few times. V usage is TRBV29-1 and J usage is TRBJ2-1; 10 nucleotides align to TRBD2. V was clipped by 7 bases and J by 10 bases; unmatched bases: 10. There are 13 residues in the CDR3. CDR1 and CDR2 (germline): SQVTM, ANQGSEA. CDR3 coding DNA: TGCAGCGCCGCCAAGCGGGAGGGCCAGGAGCAGTTCTTC. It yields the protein CSAAKREGQEQFF.

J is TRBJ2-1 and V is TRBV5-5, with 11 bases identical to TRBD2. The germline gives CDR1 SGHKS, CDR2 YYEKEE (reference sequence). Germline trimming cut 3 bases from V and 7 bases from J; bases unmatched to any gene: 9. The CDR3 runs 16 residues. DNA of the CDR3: TGTGCCAGCAGCTCCACACTGACTAGCGGGGTAAATGAGCAGTTCTTC. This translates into CASSSTLTSGVNEQFF.

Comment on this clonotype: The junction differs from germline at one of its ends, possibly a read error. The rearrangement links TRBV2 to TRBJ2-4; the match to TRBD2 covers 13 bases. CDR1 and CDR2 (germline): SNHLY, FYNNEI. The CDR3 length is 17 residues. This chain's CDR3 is CTSSGWTSGSAKNIQYF. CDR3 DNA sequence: TGTACCAGCAGTGGGTGGACTAGCGGGAGTGCCAAAAACATTCAGTACTTC. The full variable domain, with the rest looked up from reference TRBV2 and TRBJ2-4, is EPEVTQTPSHQVTQMGQEVILRCVPISNHLYFYWYRQILGQKVEFLVSFYNNEISEKSEIFDDQFSVERPDGSNFTLKIRSTKLEDSAMYFCTSSGWTSGSAKNIQYFGAGTRLSVL.

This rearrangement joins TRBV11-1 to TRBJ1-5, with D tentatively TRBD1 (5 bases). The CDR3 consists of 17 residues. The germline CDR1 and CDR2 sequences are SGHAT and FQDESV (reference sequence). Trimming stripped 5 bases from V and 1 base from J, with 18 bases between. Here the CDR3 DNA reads TGTGCCAGCAGCCCCCGAAGCGGGGGTGGAAGCAATCAGCCCCAGCATTTT. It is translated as CASSPRSGGGSNQPQHF.

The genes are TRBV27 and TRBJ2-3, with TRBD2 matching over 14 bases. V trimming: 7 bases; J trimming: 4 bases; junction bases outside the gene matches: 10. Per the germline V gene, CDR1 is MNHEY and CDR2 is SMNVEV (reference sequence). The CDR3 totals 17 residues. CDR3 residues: CASTRGTSGRGADTQYF. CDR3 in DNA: TGTGCCAGCACCCGAGGGACTAGCGGGAGAGGAGCAGATACGCAGTATTTT.